The T cell receptor (beta chain) under discussion was sequenced for a study of radiation and T cells in renal cell carcinoma. Here immunoSEQ multiplex PCR was the method, and the copy in TCRdb shows in-frame clones only, minus some. The profile shows 140,000 or so clones, about 86% of them singletons. The CDR3 is 17 amino acids. Germline values: CDR1 SGHAT, CDR2 FQNNGV. J was trimmed by 0 bases and V by 1 base; bases with no gene match: 7. Time point meaning: blood 4 weeks post-SBRT, at nephrectomy. Treatment defined: 15 Gy SBRT to primary tumor, nephrectomy 4 weeks later. The sample here was blood, taken from a patient whose treatment included radiotherapy and nephrectomy. The chain is built from TRBV11-2 and TRBJ2-7, with TRBD2 matching 9 bases. This TCR derives from a woman in her forties or fifties with renal cell carcinoma. The CDR3 DNA sequence: TGTGCCAGCAGCTTAGCGGCTAGCGGGACCGCCTCCTACGAGCAGTACTTC. Translation gives CASSLAASGTASYEQYF.